Below, 30 T cell receptor beta chains from the same sample are listed, as sequenced in a study of OX40 agonist ivuxolimab in advanced cancers. Produced via immunoSEQ multiplex PCR; TCRdb's table is partial and in-frame only. The sample has about 73,000 clones; 88% are singletons. The specimen comprised CD4+ or CD8+ T cells sorted from blood, sampled in a trial of the OX40 agonist ivuxolimab. The receptor set was obtained from an adult with an advanced solid tumor such as melanoma, head and neck, liver or kidney cancer.

The genes are TRBV6-1 and TRBJ2-5, with 9 bases that match TRBD2. Near its end, the DNA agrees better with TRBJ2-7, so the J call may be wrong. The CDR3 extends over 15 amino acids. Germline CDR1 is MNHNS and CDR2 is SASEGT. CDR3 in DNA: TGTGCCAGCAGTGAAGCAGGACTAGCGCTCTACGAGCAGTACTTC. As protein: CASSEAGLALYEQYF.

The chain recombines TRBV6-1 with TRBJ2-7; TRBD2 aligns across 12 bases. Germline CDR1 and CDR2: MNHNS and SASEGT. J lost 4 bases, V lost 6 bases, and 7 bases had no gene match. The CDR3 runs to 15 residues. In DNA form, the CDR3 reads TGTGCCAGCAGCCCCCGGACTAGCGGGAATTACGAGCAGTACTTC. It encodes CASSPRTSGNYEQYF.

The chain links TRBV10-3 to TRBJ2-3, with TRBD2 as a possible D gene (5 bases). The CDR3 covers 13 residues. The ends were cut back, 4 bases at V and 4 bases at J, with 9 bases in the middle. Germline-derived CDR1 and CDR2 are ENHRY and SYGVKD. CDR3 DNA: TGTGCCATCAGTGGACGGGGTTCAGATACGCAGTATTTT. It is translated as CAISGRGSDTQYF.

This chain joins TRBV15 and TRBJ1-2, with D hard to call. This CDR3 has 13 amino acids. Deletions cut 6 bases from V and 7 bases from J, with 15 bases between. CDR1 LNHNV and CDR2 YYDKDF come from the germline V gene (reference sequence). DNA for the CDR3: TGTGCCACCAGGGAAGGACCGGGCGGTGGCTACACCTTC. Its translation is CATREGPGGGYTF.

The V and J genes are TRBV19 and TRBJ2-1; 7 bases are a match to TRBD1. V shed 5 bases, J shed 7 bases, and the junction held 5 bases outside the gene matches. CDR1 LNHDA and CDR2 SQIVND come from the germline V gene (reference sequence). The CDR3 covers 13 residues. CDR3: CASSPDRQNEQFF. In nucleotides, the CDR3 is TGTGCCAGTAGTCCGGACAGGCAGAATGAGCAGTTCTTC.

This clone showed up just once. The rearrangement links TRBV5-1 to TRBJ1-6, with D possibly TRBD1 on 6 matching bases. Trimming removed 0 bases from V and 6 bases from J, with 7 bases in between. Germline V gene data show CDR1 as SGHRS and CDR2 as YFSETQ. The CDR3 loop spans 14 amino acids. CDR3 in DNA: TGCGCCAGCAGCTTGGAGGACAGTAATTCACCCCTCCACTTT. Translated, it gives CASSLEDSNSPLHF. Together with reference TRBV5-1 and TRBJ1-6, the CDR3 gives the full variable domain: KAGVTQTPRYLIKTRGQQVTLSCSPISGHRSVSWYQQTPGQGLQFLFEYFSETQRNKGNFPGRFSGRQFSNSRSEMNVSTLELGDSALYLCASSLEDSNSPLHFGNGTRLTVT.

This clone was observed a single time. V gene TRBV7-9 combines with J gene TRBJ1-5; D perhaps matches TRBD1 (5 bases). Deletions cut 3 bases from V and 2 bases from J, with 17 bases between. This CDR3 has 17 amino acids. Germline V gene lookup returns CDR1 SEHNR and CDR2 FQNEAQ (reference sequence). The CDR3 bases are TGTGCCAGCAGCTTTTTCGCGGGGGGGGGTGGCAATCAGCCCCAGCATTTT. Its protein product is CASSFFAGGGGNQPQHF.

The V gene is TRBV7-9, the J gene TRBJ1-1, with 9 bases identical to TRBD1. J was trimmed by 1 base and V by 1 base; bases with no gene match: 1. In germline, CDR1 is SEHNR, CDR2 FQNEAQ (reference sequence). The CDR3 spans 15 residues. CDR3 in DNA: TGTGCCAGCAGCTTAGGGGGACAGGGGAACACTGAAGCTTTCTTT. Protein product: CASSLGGQGNTEAFF.

This CDR3 is CASSRDRGYEQYF. Written as DNA, the CDR3 is TGCGCCAGCAGTCGCGACAGGGGTTACGAGCAGTACTTC. The rearrangement uses TRBV5-1 and TRBJ2-7; 8 bases fit TRBD1. V lost 5 bases, J lost 4 bases, and 5 bases stayed unmatched. CDR3 length: 13 residues. Germline-derived CDR1 and CDR2 are SGHRS and YFSETQ. Full variable domain (missing parts from reference TRBV5-1 and TRBJ2-7): KAGVTQTPRYLIKTRGQQVTLSCSPISGHRSVSWYQQTPGQGLQFLFEYFSETQRNKGNFPGRFSGRQFSNSRSEMNVSTLELGDSALYLCASSRDRGYEQYFGPGTRLTVT.

This rearrangement joins TRBV13 to TRBJ1-2, with 7 bases fitting TRBD1. The CDR3 covers 13 residues. Germline V gives CDR1 PRHDT, CDR2 FYEKMQ (reference sequence). Unmatched junction bases numbered 3, after V lost 0 bases and J lost 8 bases. CDR3 nucleotides: TGTGCCAGCAGCTTAGGGACAGGGAAAGGCTACACCTTC. Encoded protein: CASSLGTGKGYTF.

This rearrangement joins TRBV18 to TRBJ2-1; 7 bases align to TRBD1. Trimming removed 2 bases from V and 7 bases from J; junction bases left unmatched: 8. The CDR3 runs 15 residues. Germline CDR1 and CDR2: KGHSH and LQKENI. The chain's CDR3 is CASSPRTGSSNEQFF. The DNA of the CDR3 is TGTGCCAGCTCACCAAGGACAGGTTCCTCAAATGAGCAGTTCTTC.

J is TRBJ2-1 and V is TRBV2; either TRBD1 or TRBD2 may fit D (7 bases each). Per the germline V gene, CDR1 is SNHLY and CDR2 is FYNNEI. The V end lost 6 bases, the J end lost 1 base, and 22 bases lay between the germline ends. The CDR3 runs to 18 residues. The DNA of the CDR3 is TGTGCCAGCAGCGTAATTCAGGGGGGGTTCTTTTCCTACAATGAGCAGTTCTTC. It specifies CASSVIQGGFFSYNEQFF.

The CDR3 loop reads CASSPDWGVREQYF. The CDR3 region has the DNA TGTGCCAGCAGTCCAGACTGGGGGGTCCGCGAGCAGTACTTC. V is TRBV6-5 and J is TRBJ2-7; D may be TRBD2 (6 bases). CDR3 length: 14 amino acids. Germline assignment: CDR1 MNHEY and CDR2 SVGAGI. Trimming pared 5 bases from V and 6 bases from J, leaving 17 bases between.

V usage is TRBV6-6 and J usage is TRBJ2-1; 9 bases match TRBD2. V lost 6 bases and J lost 5; bases outside the gene matches: 8. Germline CDR1 and CDR2: MNHNY and SVGAGI (reference sequence). The CDR3 has 15 amino acids. The CDR3 sequence is CASRTTSGPDNEQFF. For the CDR3, the DNA is TGTGCCAGCAGAACAACTAGCGGGCCCGACAATGAGCAGTTCTTC.

This clone occurred a few times. The V and J genes are TRBV19 and TRBJ2-2; D call uncertain. V dropped 3 bases and J dropped 8 bases, with 13 bases sitting between them. The CDR3 covers 14 residues. Germline assignment: CDR1 LNHDA and CDR2 SQIVND (reference sequence). The DNA for the CDR3 is TGTGCCAGTAGTATTCCCGGGTCCGTGGGGGAGCTGTTTTTT. It encodes CASSIPGSVGELFF.

The rearrangement uses TRBV30 and TRBJ2-6; no clear D gene. Trimming pared 0 bases from V and 0 bases from J, leaving 6 bases between. The CDR3 sequence is 15 residues long. Looked up from germline, CDR1 is GTSNPN and CDR2 is SVGIG (reference sequence). The CDR3 coding sequence is TGTGCCTGGAGTGTGGTGGGCTCTGGGGCCAACGTCCTGACTTTC. Protein product: CAWSVVGSGANVLTF. Full variable domain (missing parts from reference TRBV30 and TRBJ2-6): SQTIHQWPATLVQPVGSPLSLECTVEGTSNPNLYWYRQAAGRGLQLLFYSVGIGQISSEVPQNLSASRPQDRQFILSSKKLLLSDSGFYLCAWSVVGSGANVLTFGAGSRLTVL.

This clone has a single count. Different DNA sequences within this sample yield the same CDR3. The rearrangement joins TRBV7-6 to TRBJ2-2; D is ambiguous. CDR1 is SGHVS, CDR2 FNYEAQ, per germline. This CDR3 region has 14 residues. V lost 5 bases and J 1 base, leaving 8 bases between the germline ends. The DNA for the CDR3 is TGTGCCAGCAGCCCGATTATGAACACCGGGGAGCTGTTTTTT. Its protein is CASSPIMNTGELFF. Supplemented by reference TRBV7-6 and TRBJ2-2, the full variable domain reads GAGVSQSPRYKVTKRGQDVALRCDPISGHVSLYWYRQALGQGPEFLTYFNYEAQQDKSGLPNDRFSAERPEGSISTLTIQRTEQRDSAMYRCASSPIMNTGELFFGEGSRLTVL.

This clone was detected only once. The rearrangement links TRBV15 to TRBJ2-3; D is uncertain. Trimming cost V 4 bases and J 1 base, with 9 bases left between them. CDR1 is LNHNV and CDR2 is YYDKDF in the germline V gene (reference sequence). The CDR3 sequence is 14 residues long. This chain's CDR3 is CATSKGDGTDTQYF. Written as DNA, the CDR3 is TGTGCCACCAGCAAAGGCGATGGCACAGATACGCAGTATTTT.

The gene calls are TRBV11-3 and TRBJ2-3, with 9 positions matching TRBD2. Trimming took 5 bases from V and 1 from J; bases not matched to a gene: 10. Germline V CDR1 and CDR2: SGHNT, YENEEA. CDR3 size: 17 residues. For the CDR3, the DNA is TGTGCCAGCAGCCCATCCCCCGCTAGCGGGGGCACAGATACGCAGTATTTT. Protein sequence: CASSPSPASGGTDTQYF. The full variable domain, completed using reference TRBV11-3 and TRBJ2-3, is EAGVVQSPRYKIIEKKQPVAFWCNPISGHNTLYWYLQNLGQGPELLIRYENEEAVDDSQLPKDRFSAERLKGVDSTLKIQPAELGDSAVYLCASSPSPASGGTDTQYFGPGTRLTVL.

The rearrangement joins TRBV7-8 to TRBJ1-5; no firm D call. CDR1 is SGHVS, CDR2 FQNEAQ, per germline. This CDR3 has 14 residues. Trimming cost V 1 base and J 4 bases, with 8 bases left between them. CDR3 nucleotides: TGTGCCAGCAGCTTAGTAGAAGGGAATCAGCCCCAGCATTTT. Its translation is CASSLVEGNQPQHF.

This clone occurred a few times. The chain uses TRBV19 and TRBJ1-1, with 7 bases aligning to TRBD1. The V segment lost 3 bases and the J segment 7 bases; nucleotides outside the gene matches: 8. CDR3 size: 14 residues. Germline V gene data show CDR1 as LNHDA and CDR2 as SQIVND (reference sequence). The CDR3 reads CASSMSRDSSEAFF. Written as DNA, the CDR3 is TGTGCCAGTAGTATGTCCCGGGACAGCAGTGAAGCTTTCTTT.

This clone was seen more than once but under ten times. V gene TRBV5-1 combines with J gene TRBJ2-7, with a weak D call TRBD1 (6 bases). Looked up from germline, CDR1 is SGHRS and CDR2 is YFSETQ. V was shortened by 0 bases and J by 6 bases, with 10 bases between the two germline ends. The CDR3 contains 13 residues. The CDR3 DNA reads TGCGCCAGCAGCTTGGCCGCCAGGGGCGAGCAGTACTTC. Translated, it gives CASSLAARGEQYF.

The gene calls are TRBV6-1 and TRBJ2-3, with no clear D. From germline, CDR1 is MNHNS and CDR2 SASEGT. Trimming removed 4 bases from V and 0 bases from J, with 11 bases in between. CDR3 length equals 15 residues. The CDR3 nucleotides read TGTGCCAGCAGTGTTGGGGATGCTAGCACAGATACGCAGTATTTT. Translating it yields CASSVGDASTDTQYF.

The rearrangement uses TRBV7-2 and TRBJ2-5; a possible D gene is TRBD1 (6 bases). V was cut by 7 bases and J by 6 bases, with 15 bases left in between. Germline assignment: CDR1 SGHTA and CDR2 FQGNSA. The CDR3 has 13 amino acids. CDR3 DNA: TGTGCCAGCACCCAAGGGCAGGGGAAGACCCAGTACTTC. Amino acids: CASTQGQGKTQYF.

The chain links TRBV18 to TRBJ1-4, with TRBD1 identical over 7 bases. This CDR3 contains 14 residues. Germline CDR1 KGHSH, CDR2 LQKENI. J was trimmed by 8 bases and V by 5 bases; bases with no gene match: 8. CDR3 in amino acids: CASSIDRADEKLFF. The CDR3 DNA sequence: TGTGCCAGCTCAATCGACAGGGCAGACGAAAAACTGTTTTTT. The full variable domain, completed using reference TRBV18 and TRBJ1-4, is NAGVMQNPRHLVRRRGQEARLRCSPMKGHSHVYWYRQLPEEGLKFMVYLQKENIIDESGMPKERFSAEFPKEGPSILRIQQVVRGDSAAYFCASSIDRADEKLFFGSGTQLSVL.

This sequence joins TRBV10-3 and TRBJ2-7; 8 bases fit TRBD1. CDR3 length equals 15 residues. Germline V gene lookup returns CDR1 ENHRY and CDR2 SYGVKD. V shed 6 bases, J shed 3 bases, and the junction held 10 bases outside the gene matches. This CDR3 reads CAISAGTGKNYEQYF. In nucleotides, the CDR3 is TGTGCCATCAGCGCCGGGACAGGTAAAAACTACGAGCAGTACTTC.

V is TRBV18 and J is TRBJ1-1, with D possibly matching TRBD1 (6 bases). The V and J ends lost 3 bases and 1 base respectively, with 12 bases between them. This CDR3 is 15 amino acids long. CDR1 and CDR2 (germline): KGHSH, LQKENI. This chain's CDR3 is CASSPPQGTNTEAFF. The CDR3, as DNA: TGTGCCAGCTCACCCCCCCAGGGGACGAACACTGAAGCTTTCTTT.

The chain links TRBV30 to TRBJ2-3, with TRBD2 identical over 10 bases. The CDR3 contains 15 residues. The germline V gene encodes CDR1 GTSNPN and CDR2 SVGIG (reference sequence). J gave up 3 bases and V 5 bases, and 8 bases lay outside the gene matches. The CDR3 loop reads CAWANSGGTTDTQYF. The DNA for the CDR3 is TGTGCCTGGGCAAATAGCGGGGGGACGACAGATACGCAGTATTTT.

This clone was detected only once. This sequence joins TRBV30 and TRBJ1-4, with D uncertain. This CDR3 is built from 11 residues. V was clipped by 5 bases and J by 5 bases, with 6 bases between them. Germline V gene lookup returns CDR1 GTSNPN and CDR2 SVGIG (reference sequence). The CDR3 DNA is TGTGCCTGGGCTCTGAATGAAAAACTGTTTTTT. Translation gives CAWALNEKLFF.

The chain recombines TRBV6-5 with TRBJ1-3; a weak D match, TRBD1 (6 bases). CDR1 and CDR2 from the germline V gene are MNHEY and SVGAGI. V was trimmed by 0 bases and J by 2 bases, leaving 8 bases between them. CDR3 size: 15 residues. The CDR3: CASSYSWGPGNTIYF. The CDR3 bases are TGTGCCAGCAGTTACTCGTGGGGGCCTGGAAACACCATATATTTT.